This passage covers 3 T cell receptor beta chains from one sample sequenced in a study of blood T cell repertoires in COVID-19. The protocol was immunoSEQ multiplex PCR, while the TCRdb copy is restricted to in-frame clones and leaves out a portion. The top ten clones hold nearly 5% of a sample with around 70,000 clones, 65% to 85% of them seen once. What was sequenced was peripheral blood. The receptor source for this set is a woman aged 80 or over with active or convalescent COVID-19.

J is TRBJ1-2 and V is TRBV6-1; D perhaps matches TRBD1 (5 bases). This CDR3 has 14 residues. V was cut by 2 bases and J by 4 bases, with 11 bases left in between. Per the germline V gene, CDR1 is MNHNS and CDR2 is SASEGT. CDR3 sequence (DNA): TGTGCCAGCAGTGAAATGACAGCTTTCTATGGCTACACCTTC. Protein sequence: CASSEMTAFYGYTF.

The chain recombines TRBV7-9 with TRBJ1-2; 9 bases line up with TRBD1. The CDR3 is 16 residues long. V dropped 3 bases and J dropped 6; count of bases not matched to a gene: 11. CDR1 and CDR2 from the germline V gene are SEHNR and FQNEAQ (reference sequence). The CDR3 nucleotides read TGTGCCAGCAGCTTGGCTAGGGACAGGGAAAAGGATGGCTACACCTTC. It codes for CASSLARDREKDGYTF.

The chain employs TRBV2 and TRBJ1-6; 10 bases agree with TRBD1. Germline V gene lookup returns CDR1 SNHLY and CDR2 FYNNEI. V trimming: 4 bases; J trimming: 10 bases; junction bases outside the gene matches: 7. The CDR3 length is 15 residues. The CDR3 is CASSALDRGRSPLHF. The CDR3 bases are TGTGCCAGCAGTGCCCTGGACAGGGGGAGATCACCCCTCCACTTT.